This entry describes one TCR beta chain. Its antigen remains unknown. This entry comes from a study of cytomegalovirus exposure and HLA in healthy donors. Whole-study findings and limits: When a later analysis was performed, an Asian-associated ancestry cluster reportedly had fewer N-insertions than the approximately 690-donor mean. The HLA-A and HLA-B alleles of most subjects were reportedly predicted accurately from TCR beta sequences. Among TCR sequences, most were rare, though some public TCRs appeared in many donors.

It was with 60 Vbeta and 13 Jbeta primers that the PCR ran. Original methodology: A later analysis counted around 74 million unique TCR beta chains, around 10 million shared. Profiling relied on immunoSEQ multiplex PCR, and the TCRdb table lists in-frame clones only, not all of them. V, J and clone size were drawn from that table, and D and trimming were deduced from the DNA. The sample includes roughly 140,000 clones, around three quarters of them seen just once. Germline V gene sequence: CDR1 PRHDT, CDR2 FYEKMQ (reference sequence). V shed 0 bases and J shed 3 bases, with 6 bases lying between them. CDR3 length: 14 amino acids.

The clonotype comes from a man in his forties in good health and CMV-seropositive. The V and J genes are TRBV13 and TRBJ1-3; D remains unclear. What was sequenced was PBMCs. CDR3 nucleotides: TGTGCCAGCAGCTTAGGGGAGGTTGGAAACACCATATATTTT. Protein: CASSLGEVGNTIYF.